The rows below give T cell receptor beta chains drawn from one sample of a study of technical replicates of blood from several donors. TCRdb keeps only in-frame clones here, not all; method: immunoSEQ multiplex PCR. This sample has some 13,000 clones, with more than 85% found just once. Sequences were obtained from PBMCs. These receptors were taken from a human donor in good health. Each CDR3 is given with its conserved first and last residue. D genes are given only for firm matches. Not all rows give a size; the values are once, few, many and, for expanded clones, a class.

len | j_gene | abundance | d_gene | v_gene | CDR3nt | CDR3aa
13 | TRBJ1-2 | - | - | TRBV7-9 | TGTGCCAGCAGAGCAGGGATGGGGTATGGCTACACCTTC | CASRAGMGYGYTF
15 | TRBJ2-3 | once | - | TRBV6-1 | TGTGCCAGCGTCGGTTGGTCGAGGGGCACAGATACGCAGTATTTT | CASVGWSRGTDTQYF
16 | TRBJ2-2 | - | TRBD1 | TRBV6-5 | TGTGCCAGCAGTTACCCCACAGGGGGCGCGATCGGGGAGCTGTTTTTT | CASSYPTGGAIGELFF
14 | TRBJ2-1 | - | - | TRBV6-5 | TGTGCCAGCAGTTACTCTGGGCTAAACAATGAGCAGTTCTTC | CASSYSGLNNEQFF
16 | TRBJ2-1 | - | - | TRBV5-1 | TGCGCCAGCAGCAGATTCGGGGGAGATAGTTCTAATGAGCAGTTCTTC | CASSRFGGDSSNEQFF
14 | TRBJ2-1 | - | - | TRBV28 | TGTGCCAGCAGCCCATCGGGAGCCTACAATGAGCAGTTCTTC | CASSPSGAYNEQFF
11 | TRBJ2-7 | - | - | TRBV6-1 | TGTGCCAGCAGTGCCGCCTACGAGCAGTACTTC | CASSAAYEQYF
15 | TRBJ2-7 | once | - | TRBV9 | TGTGCCAGCAGCGTAGATGGAGGGTCCAACTACGAGCAGTACTTC | CASSVDGGSNYEQYF
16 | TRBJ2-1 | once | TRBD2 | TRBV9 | TGTGCCAGCAGCGTAGTGTCTAGCGGGAGGGGGGTTGAGCAGTTCTTC | CASSVVSSGRGVEQFF
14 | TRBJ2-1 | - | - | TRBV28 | TGTGCCAGCAGGCCCCGACTGGGTTCCAATGAGCAGTTCTTC | CASRPRLGSNEQFF
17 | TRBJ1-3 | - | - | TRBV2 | TGTGCCAGCAGTGAAGGAGGCTGGGGGCATTGGGGAAACACCATATATTTT | CASSEGGWGHWGNTIYF
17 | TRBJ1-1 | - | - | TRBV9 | TGTGCCAGCAGCCCCCATTCAGACGTCCGGGGTGGCACTGAAGCTTTCTTT | CASSPHSDVRGGTEAFF
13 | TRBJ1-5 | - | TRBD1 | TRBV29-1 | TGCAGCGTTGGACAGGGGGGAGGTCAGCCCCAGCATTTT | CSVGQGGGQPQHF
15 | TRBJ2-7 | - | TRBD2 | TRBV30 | TGTGCCTGGAGTCATGGACTAGCGGATACCTACGAGCAGTACTTC | CAWSHGLADTYEQYF
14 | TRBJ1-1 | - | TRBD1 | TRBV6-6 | TGTGCCAGCAGCGTGACAGGGGCGAACACTGAAGCTTTCTTT | CASSVTGANTEAFF